Listed here are 32 T cell receptor beta chains from one sample, sequenced in a study of T cell responses to AZD1222 COVID-19 vaccine. Measured with immunoSEQ multiplex PCR; TCRdb has only the in-frame clones, and not every one. There are about 150,000 clones in the sample; 90% occur only once, and 3% to 3.5% lies in the top ten. The specimen comprised peripheral blood, sampled 28 days after the second AZD1222 dose. Receptors were obtained from an adult who received the AZD1222 COVID-19 vaccine.

The rearrangement links TRBV7-6 to TRBJ2-1; 8 nucleotides agree with TRBD1. CDR1 is SGHVS and CDR2 is FNYEAQ in the germline V gene. This CDR3 contains 11 residues. V trimming: 5 bases; J trimming: 14 bases; junction bases outside the gene matches: 5. The CDR3 nucleotides read TGTGCCAGCAGCACCGGGACAGGAAAGTTCTTC. It encodes CASSTGTGKFF.

The chain links TRBV6-5 to TRBJ2-7, with 8 bases aligning to TRBD1. CDR3 size: 14 residues. The germline CDR1 and CDR2 sequences are MNHEY and SVGAGI. V shed 4 bases, J shed 3 bases, and the junction held 5 bases outside the gene matches. CDR3 sequence: CASSSRQGNYEQYF. As DNA, the CDR3 is TGTGCCAGCAGTTCCCGACAGGGGAACTACGAGCAGTACTTC.

The V gene is TRBV11-2, the J gene TRBJ2-7; 7 positions agree with TRBD1. Germline assignment: CDR1 SGHAT and CDR2 FQNNGV. The V gene end was trimmed by 6 bases and the J gene end by 3 bases; junction bases not matched to a gene: 8. The CDR3 is 14 residues long. The CDR3 DNA reads TGTGCCAGCAGGCACCCCGGGGACAGCTACGAGCAGTACTTC. It is translated as CASRHPGDSYEQYF.

This chain uses TRBV5-8 with TRBJ2-3, with D tentatively TRBD1 or TRBD2 (6 bases each). Germline V gene data show CDR1 as SGHTS and CDR2 as YDEGEE. Trimming shortened V by 1 base and J by 2 bases, and 14 bases separated the two germline ends. CDR3 length: 16 residues. CDR3 sequence: CASSLSQRGDTDTQYF. For the CDR3, the DNA is TGTGCCAGCAGCTTGAGCCAGAGGGGGGACACAGATACGCAGTATTTT.

This clone was detected only once. Mismatch with germline at one junction end may stem from a read error. V is TRBV6-5 and J is TRBJ1-6; D remains ambiguous. The CDR3 spans 12 residues. CDR1 and CDR2 (germline): MNHEY, SVGAGI. In DNA form, the CDR3 reads TGCGGGGTCTTCTCCTATAATTCACCCCTCCACTTT. It is translated as CGVFSYNSPLHF.

This chain connects TRBV2 to TRBJ1-1; D possibly corresponds to TRBD1 (6 bases). The CDR3 consists of 14 residues. Germline V gene sequence: CDR1 SNHLY, CDR2 FYNNEI. Trimming took 6 bases from V and 6 from J, leaving 17 bases between them. The DNA for the CDR3 is TGTGCCAGCAGGTTTTCGGACAGCGGATCTGAAGCTTTCTTT. Translation: CASRFSDSGSEAFF.

This clone turned up a few times. This chain joins TRBV7-9 and TRBJ2-1; 11 bases line up with TRBD2. V lost 2 bases, J lost 6 bases, and 3 bases stayed unmatched. CDR1 and CDR2 from the germline V gene are SEHNR and FQNEAQ (reference sequence). The CDR3 loop spans 15 amino acids. The CDR3 reads CASSLTSGSGNEQFF. In DNA form, the CDR3 reads TGTGCCAGCAGCTTAACTAGCGGGAGTGGCAATGAGCAGTTCTTC.

Here the CDR3 reads CASSQGAHPGYGYTF. CDR3 nucleotide sequence: TGTGCCAGCTCACAGGGGGCGCATCCCGGGTATGGCTACACCTTC. The chain links TRBV18 to TRBJ1-2, with 7 bases that match TRBD1. CDR3 length: 15 amino acids. CDR1 is KGHSH, CDR2 LQKENI, per germline. With 4 bases clipped from V and 5 bases from J, the junction kept 10 bases outside the gene matches.

The rearrangement joins TRBV3-1 (or the pseudogene TRBV3-2) to TRBJ2-2; D is ambiguous. Germline-derived CDR1 and CDR2 are LGHDT and YNNKEL (reference sequence). V lost 0 bases and J 6 bases, leaving 8 bases between the germline ends. This CDR3 spans 14 amino acids. CDR3: CASSQDGVAGELFF. CDR3 DNA: TGTGCCAGCAGCCAAGATGGGGTAGCCGGGGAGCTGTTTTTT.

The V and J genes are TRBV5-1 and TRBJ2-7; 7 nucleotides align to TRBD1. V dropped 6 bases and J dropped 4; count of bases not matched to a gene: 10. The CDR3 runs to 14 residues. The germline CDR1 and CDR2 sequences are SGHRS and YFSETQ. The CDR3 loop is CASTGTEPPYEQYF. The CDR3 region has the DNA TGCGCCAGCACCGGGACAGAGCCCCCATACGAGCAGTACTTC.

This chain uses TRBV7-9 with TRBJ1-2, with D maybe TRBD1 (6 bases). V gave up 1 base and J gave up 7 bases, with 10 bases separating them. This CDR3 spans 13 amino acids. Germline V gives CDR1 SEHNR, CDR2 FQNEAQ (reference sequence). CDR3: CASSLEGTSGYTF. CDR3 sequence (DNA): TGTGCCAGCAGCTTAGAAGGGACATCTGGCTACACCTTC.

The V and J genes are TRBV19 and TRBJ2-2; 9 bases agree with TRBD1. Germline V gene data show CDR1 as LNHDA and CDR2 as SQIVND (reference sequence). This CDR3 is built from 14 residues. V dropped 8 bases and J dropped 5; count of bases not matched to a gene: 6. CDR3 in amino acids: CASGGTGPTGELFF. The DNA for the CDR3 is TGTGCCAGTGGGGGGACAGGGCCGACCGGGGAGCTGTTTTTT.

V is TRBV12-3 or TRBV12-4 and J is TRBJ2-1, with unresolved D. V was shortened by 1 base and J by 9 bases, with 10 bases between the two germline ends. This CDR3 contains 13 residues. CDR3 region: CASSLGSMAEQFF. As DNA, the CDR3 is TGTGCCAGCAGTTTAGGAAGCATGGCTGAGCAGTTCTTC.

V is TRBV10-1 and J is TRBJ2-7; D gene uncertain. This CDR3 has 15 residues. The germline V gene has CDR1 WNHNN and CDR2 SYGVQD (reference sequence). The V and J ends lost 2 bases and 1 base respectively, with 12 bases between them. CDR3 region: CASSEVGLPSYEQYF. The CDR3, as DNA: TGCGCCAGCAGTGAGGTAGGGTTGCCTTCCTACGAGCAGTACTTC.

V gene TRBV5-1 combines with J gene TRBJ2-7, with 10 bases fitting TRBD2. CDR1 and CDR2 (germline): SGHRS, YFSETQ. This CDR3 has 15 residues. J lost 5 bases, V lost 5 bases, and 10 bases had no gene match. Here the CDR3 DNA reads TGCGCCAGCAGTCTGGGGACTAGCGACCATCACGAGCAGTACTTC. Amino acids: CASSLGTSDHHEQYF.

The chain recombines TRBV5-1 with TRBJ1-1; possible D gene TRBD1, 5 bases. Between the trimmed V and J ends, which lost 4 bases and 0 bases, there was a span of 13 bases. Looked up from germline, CDR1 is SGHRS and CDR2 is YFSETQ. CDR3 length: 15 residues. The CDR3 bases are TGCGCCAGCAGCCCCGGGGGGGGAGTGAACACTGAAGCTTTCTTT. Its protein is CASSPGGGVNTEAFF.

The chain has TRBV19 and TRBJ1-5, with D possibly matching TRBD1 (5 bases). The CDR3 consists of 19 residues. Looked up from germline, CDR1 is LNHDA and CDR2 is SQIVND (reference sequence). Trimming left V 2 bases short and J 0 bases short, with 20 bases between. CDR3 region: CASSILRDLPGDSNQPQHF. In DNA, the CDR3 is TGTGCCAGTAGTATACTTCGGGACCTCCCCGGGGATAGCAATCAGCCCCAGCATTTT.

This rearrangement joins TRBV2 to TRBJ2-7; D remains unclear. Germline CDR1 SNHLY, CDR2 FYNNEI. The CDR3 is 14 amino acids. The V end was cut by 8 bases, the J end by 0 bases, with 14 bases between. In nucleotides, the CDR3 is TGTGCCAGCCATCCCGTTAGGAACTCCTACGAGCAGTACTTC. As protein: CASHPVRNSYEQYF.

The CDR3 is CASSQDLVVSGNTIYF. The CDR3 DNA reads as TGTGCCAGCAGCCAAGATCTGGTAGTCTCTGGAAACACCATATATTTT. J is TRBJ1-3 and V is TRBV3-1 (or the pseudogene TRBV3-2); D is unclear. The V and J ends lost 0 bases and 0 bases respectively, with 9 bases between them. This CDR3 is 16 amino acids long. CDR1 LGHDT and CDR2 YNNKEL come from the germline V gene (reference sequence).

The chain recombines TRBV5-1 with TRBJ1-2; TRBD1 is a possible D gene (6 bases). The CDR3 is 14 residues long. Trimming took off 3 bases at V and 6 bases at J, with 15 bases between the two ends. Germline V lookup: CDR1 SGHRS, CDR2 YFSETQ. The DNA of the CDR3 is TGCGCCAGCAGCTCACCGGACAGATTAAATGGCTACACCTTC. Translating gives CASSSPDRLNGYTF.

The chain uses TRBV6-5 and TRBJ1-6; D is ambiguous. In germline, CDR1 is MNHEY, CDR2 SVGAGI. The CDR3 runs 15 residues. V was shortened by 0 bases and J by 9 bases, with 12 bases between the two germline ends. CDR3 in DNA: TGTGCCAGCAGTTACTCGGGCGGGGAGGGTTCACCCCTCCACTTT. Its translation is CASSYSGGEGSPLHF.

The table lists this clone with a few counts. The chain couples TRBV12-5 to TRBJ1-3; TRBD1 aligns across 12 bases. Germline CDR1 is LGHNT and CDR2 is FRNRAP. The trim removed 6 bases at V and 2 bases at J, leaving 8 bases unmatched. The CDR3 totals 17 residues. CDR3 region: CASGFTGTGGPGNTIYF. DNA of the CDR3: TGTGCTAGTGGGTTCACAGGGACAGGGGGCCCTGGAAACACCATATATTTT.

This clone was picked up a small number of times. The gene calls are TRBV2 and TRBJ1-1; D is perhaps TRBD1 (5 bases). The germline V gene has CDR1 SNHLY and CDR2 FYNNEI. The CDR3 runs 14 residues. The V gene lost 6 bases and the J gene lost 1 base, with 12 bases spanning the gap. This CDR3 is CASSGDRANTEAFF. CDR3 coding DNA: TGTGCCAGCAGCGGTGACAGAGCGAACACTGAAGCTTTCTTT.

The chain couples TRBV27 to TRBJ1-1; D not resolved. V lost 4 bases, J lost 1 base, and 10 bases lay in between. CDR3 length equals 14 residues. The germline V gene encodes CDR1 MNHEY and CDR2 SMNVEV (reference sequence). CDR3 nucleotide sequence: TGTGCCAGCAGTTCATCCTTCGGGAACACTGAAGCTTTCTTT. Amino acids: CASSSSFGNTEAFF.

V gene TRBV7-2 combines with J gene TRBJ2-5, with 11 bases lining up with TRBD2. V lost 4 bases, J lost 0 bases, and 4 bases stayed unmatched. This CDR3 has 16 amino acids. CDR1 and CDR2 (germline): SGHTA, FQGNSA. In DNA form, the CDR3 reads TGTGCCAGCAGCTCCTGGACTAGCGGGTACCAAGAGACCCAGTACTTC. Translated: CASSSWTSGYQETQYF.

This chain joins TRBV5-1 and TRBJ2-5; D gene ambiguous. The CDR3 totals 12 residues. V was pared by 0 bases and J by 5 bases, with 5 bases between. Germline CDR1 reads SGHRS; CDR2 reads YFSETQ. The CDR3 sequence: CASSLALETQYF. DNA for the CDR3: TGCGCCAGCAGCTTGGCCTTGGAGACCCAGTACTTC.

The chain has TRBV21-1 and TRBJ1-4. TRBV21-1 is termed a pseudogene. The CDR3 has 15 residues. The CDR3 nucleotides read TGTGCCAGCAGCAAAGATTCGGGTTCTAATGAAAAACTGTTTTTT. This codes for CASSKDSGSNEKLFF.

The chain is built from TRBV6-1 and TRBJ1-2, with no clear D. The germline V and J ends were trimmed by 4 bases and 0 bases, with 15 bases remaining between them. CDR1 is MNHNS, CDR2 SASEGT, per germline. This CDR3 has 16 residues. CDR3 sequence: CASSARREDPNYGYTF. CDR3 bases: TGTGCCAGCAGTGCCCGTCGGGAGGATCCTAACTATGGCTACACCTTC.

This clone was counted a few times. This rearrangement joins TRBV7-9 to TRBJ2-7; TRBD1 agrees at 10 bases. V was pared by 5 bases and J by 5 bases, with 6 bases of the junction left unmatched. Germline CDR1 is SEHNR and CDR2 is FQNEAQ (reference sequence). The CDR3 is 14 amino acids. The CDR3, as DNA: TGTGCCAGCAGCCCGGGACAGGGGTTCAACGAGCAGTACTTC. Amino acid sequence: CASSPGQGFNEQYF.

The rearrangement uses TRBV2 and TRBJ2-1; tentatively, D is TRBD1 or TRBD2 (5 bases each). CDR1 and CDR2 (germline): SNHLY, FYNNEI. This CDR3 spans 12 amino acids. V lost 5 bases and J 14 bases, leaving 16 bases between the germline ends. The CDR3 spells CASSKRDGREFF. CDR3 DNA: TGTGCCAGCAGTAAAAGGGACGGTCGGGAGTTCTTC.

This chain joins TRBV7-6 and TRBJ1-4; perhaps TRBD1 as D (5 bases). This CDR3 is 14 amino acids long. Germline V lookup: CDR1 SGHVS, CDR2 FNYEAQ. V was cut by 3 bases and J by 2 bases, with 7 bases left in between. The chain's CDR3 is CASSLGVTNEKLFF. The CDR3 DNA reads TGTGCCAGCAGCTTGGGGGTGACTAATGAAAAACTGTTTTTT.

The genes are TRBV3-1 (or the pseudogene TRBV3-2) and TRBJ2-5; perhaps TRBD1 as D (6 bases). The CDR3 is 14 residues long. With 2 bases removed from V and 3 bases from J, the gap between germline ends came to 10 bases. Germline V gene sequence: CDR1 LGHDT, CDR2 YNNKEL (reference sequence). Written as DNA, the CDR3 is TGTGCCAGCAGCCAATATCACAGGGAAGAGACCCAGTACTTC. This codes for CASSQYHREETQYF.